These 14 T cell receptor beta chains came from one sample sequenced in a study of blood T cell repertoires in COVID-19. Measured with immunoSEQ multiplex PCR; TCRdb has only the in-frame clones, and not every one. The table includes about 68,000 clones, roughly 83% detected once. Sequenced input: peripheral blood. The source is a man aged 45-65 years with active COVID-19.

This chain uses TRBV5-1 with TRBJ1-1; 10 bases fit TRBD1. This CDR3 comprises 16 residues. Germline V gene sequence: CDR1 SGHRS, CDR2 YFSETQ. The V gene end was trimmed by 0 bases and the J gene end by 5 bases; junction bases not matched to a gene: 7. Here the CDR3 reads CASSLVQGQGRTEAFF. The CDR3 bases are TGCGCCAGCAGCTTGGTCCAGGGACAGGGGAGGACTGAAGCTTTCTTT.

V is TRBV10-1 and J is TRBJ2-2, with 8 bases that match TRBD2. This CDR3 has 17 residues. Germline CDR1 WNHNN, CDR2 SYGVQD (reference sequence). With V trimmed by 3 bases and J by 2 bases, 8 bases remained unmatched. The CDR3 coding sequence is TGCGCCAGCAGTGACGGAAGCGGGGGCCTTAACACCGGGGAGCTGTTTTTT. As protein: CASSDGSGGLNTGELFF.

The chain couples TRBV27 to TRBJ2-3, with a possible D match to TRBD2 (5 bases). The CDR3 spans 16 residues. Trimming took off 0 bases at V and 2 bases at J, with 12 bases between the two ends. From germline, CDR1 is MNHEY and CDR2 SMNVEV (reference sequence). CDR3 in DNA: TGTGCCAGCAGTTTATCGAGGGCTAGGTTCACAGATACGCAGTATTTT. Protein: CASSLSRARFTDTQYF.

The genes are TRBV6-2 or TRBV6-3 and TRBJ2-5; D unresolved. Per germline, CDR1 MNHEY and CDR2 SVGEGT. Trimming shortened V by 5 bases and J by 5 bases, and 9 bases separated the two germline ends. This CDR3 comprises 12 residues. This CDR3 reads CASSPTDETQYF. The CDR3 DNA is TGTGCCAGCAGTCCGACTGACGAGACCCAGTACTTC.

This clone was seen more than once but under ten times. At one end, the junction sequence differs from germline, possibly due to a read error. The chain couples TRBV7-2 to TRBJ2-7; TRBD2 agrees at 12 bases. Germline loops: CDR1 SGHTA, CDR2 FQGNSA. CDR3 length: 14 residues. CDR3 coding DNA: TGTGCCAGCAGCCTAGCGGGAGGGTCCCTGGAGCAGTACTTC. It specifies CASSLAGGSLEQYF.

The rearrangement links TRBV3-1 (or the pseudogene TRBV3-2) to TRBJ2-5; a weak D match, TRBD2 (6 bases). Germline CDR1 is LGHDT and CDR2 is YNNKEL (reference sequence). CDR3 length equals 17 residues. Trimming pared 4 bases from V and 5 bases from J, leaving 23 bases between. The CDR3 sequence is CASSPGRGGGPRETQYF. The CDR3 coding sequence is TGTGCCAGCAGCCCGGGGCGAGGAGGAGGGCCTAGGGAGACCCAGTACTTC.

V usage is TRBV19 and J usage is TRBJ1-2; D might be TRBD1 (5 bases). The CDR3 length is 14 residues. Trimming pared 5 bases from V and 7 bases from J, leaving 17 bases between. The germline CDR1 and CDR2 sequences are LNHDA and SQIVND (reference sequence). The CDR3 sequence: CASSVRGKEGGYTF. DNA of the CDR3: TGTGCCAGTAGTGTCCGGGGGAAAGAAGGTGGCTACACCTTC.

This sequence joins TRBV9 and TRBJ1-6; TRBD1 might be the D (6 bases). The CDR3 sequence is 15 residues long. Germline CDR1 reads SGDLS; CDR2 reads YYNGEE. V lost 0 bases, J lost 4 bases, and 8 bases lay in between. DNA for the CDR3: TGTGCCAGCAGCGTAGCCGGACAGTATAATTCACCCCTCCACTTT. Amino acids: CASSVAGQYNSPLHF.

J is TRBJ2-7 and V is TRBV19; D is uncertain. Germline assignment: CDR1 LNHDA and CDR2 SQIVND (reference sequence). V shed 2 bases and J shed 2 bases, with 10 bases lying between them. The CDR3 contains 14 residues. DNA of the CDR3: TGTGCCAGTAGTATAAACATAGCCGCCTACGAGCAGTACTTC. This translates into CASSINIAAYEQYF.

The gene calls are TRBV2 and TRBJ2-1; no definite D call. The ends were cut back, 6 bases at V and 2 bases at J, with 14 bases in the middle. Germline assignment: CDR1 SNHLY and CDR2 FYNNEI. This CDR3 is built from 15 residues. In nucleotides, the CDR3 is TGTGCCAGCAGCCAGACCATTAGCACCTACAATGAGCAGTTCTTC. Protein product: CASSQTISTYNEQFF.

The chain links TRBV6-5 to TRBJ1-1; D remains unclear. The CDR3 is made up of 13 amino acids. V shed 7 bases and J shed 11 bases, with 20 bases lying between them. Per germline, CDR1 MNHEY and CDR2 SVGAGI. The CDR3 region has the DNA TGTGCCAGCACCTTCCGGGGTTCGGTCGCTGCTTTCTTT. Translated: CASTFRGSVAAFF.

This rearrangement joins TRBV7-9 to TRBJ2-7; 7 bases are a match to TRBD2. Trimming cost V 4 bases and J 5 bases; bases outside gene matches: 14. The CDR3 covers 16 residues. Germline V gives CDR1 SEHNR, CDR2 FQNEAQ (reference sequence). CDR3 amino acids: CASSSGGRQQPHEQYF. CDR3 DNA: TGTGCCAGCAGCTCGGGGGGAAGGCAGCAACCCCACGAGCAGTACTTC.

The chain employs TRBV30 and TRBJ2-2; 8 bases map to TRBD2. From germline, CDR1 is GTSNPN and CDR2 SVGIG (reference sequence). V was clipped by 3 bases and J by 5 bases; unmatched bases: 11. The CDR3 sequence is 16 residues long. The CDR3 region has the DNA TGTGCCTGGAGGAAACGGGAGGGCCGGGGGACCGGGGAGCTGTTTTTT. As protein: CAWRKREGRGTGELFF.

V gene TRBV7-9 combines with J gene TRBJ2-1; 8 bases fit TRBD1. The V gene's germline CDR1 is SEHNR and CDR2 FQNEAQ (reference sequence). V lost 6 bases, J lost 9 bases, and 13 bases stayed unmatched. The CDR3 has 15 amino acids. The CDR3 loop is CASSSDDRGLAEQFF. For the CDR3, the DNA is TGTGCCAGCAGTTCGGACGACAGGGGCCTGGCTGAGCAGTTCTTC. The full variable domain, with the rest looked up from reference TRBV7-9 and TRBJ2-1, is DTGVSQNPRHKITKRGQNVTFRCDPISEHNRLYWYRQTLGQGPEFLTYFQNEAQLEKSRLLSDRFSAERPKGSFSTLEIQRTEQGDSAMYLCASSSDDRGLAEQFFGPGTRLTVL.